The sequence of this T cell receptor (beta chain) was determined in a study of blood T cell repertoires in COVID-19. Across the study: Italy, Spain and the United States were the sources of the convalescent and acute COVID-19 samples. T cells, B-cell-depleted T cells, or PBMCs provided the cDNA or gDNA that served as material.

Here immunoSEQ multiplex PCR was the method, and the copy in TCRdb shows in-frame clones only, minus some. This sample has about 240,000 clones, with 92% found just once. V dropped 5 bases and J dropped 5 bases, with 18 bases sitting between them. The CDR3 has 15 residues. Germline CDR1 reads ENHRY; CDR2 reads SYGVKD. Sequences were obtained from peripheral blood. This rearrangement joins TRBV10-3 to TRBJ2-5, with a weak D call TRBD2 (5 bases). The clonotype comes from a man aged 25-45 years with COVID-19, enrolled during active disease. CDR3 residues: CAISSLDASGETQYF. The CDR3 bases are TGTGCCATCAGTTCCCTCGACGCCTCGGGGGAGACCCAGTACTTC.